These 12 T cell receptor beta chains came from one sample sequenced in a study of shared clonotypes between healthy human individuals. This table comes from immunoSEQ multiplex PCR, and its TCRdb copy is limited to in-frame clones, with some not included. Altogether over 1.5 million clones are present, 95% to 99% being singletons, with the ten largest covering roughly 0.42%. Sequenced input: naive CD4+ T cells sorted from blood. Subset indicated: CD45RA+ positively selected. Receptor source: a young man in good health.

This chain links TRBV7-9 with TRBJ1-2, with TRBD1 as a possible D gene (6 bases). The V end was cut by 1 base, the J end by 4 bases, with 22 bases between. There are 18 residues in the CDR3. CDR1 is SEHNR, CDR2 FQNEAQ, per germline (reference sequence). The CDR3 DNA reads as TGTGCCAGCAGCTTAGAGTTCGGAGGACAGAGGGGGTTCTATGGCTACACCTTC. Protein: CASSLEFGGQRGFYGYTF.

The chain couples TRBV28 to TRBJ2-1; TRBD2 matches 11 bases. From germline, CDR1 is MDHEN and CDR2 SYDVKM. This CDR3 is 17 amino acids long. With 7 bases clipped from V and 4 bases from J, the junction kept 12 bases outside the gene matches. Written as DNA, the CDR3 is TGTGCCAGCACCTCCCTTAGCGGGAGGGCCCGGTACAATGAGCAGTTCTTC. Translated, it gives CASTSLSGRARYNEQFF.

The rearrangement uses TRBV9 and TRBJ2-1; no clear D. The CDR3 sequence is 15 residues long. The V gene lost 1 base and the J gene lost 7 bases, with 15 bases spanning the gap. Germline CDR1 SGDLS, CDR2 YYNGEE. The CDR3 spells CASSVSFRYRNEQFF. For the CDR3, the DNA is TGTGCCAGCAGCGTATCTTTCCGGTACCGAAATGAGCAGTTCTTC.

This clone was seen once. V is TRBV23-1 and J is TRBJ2-1; 11 bases line up with TRBD2. TRBV23-1 is an ORF; its function is uncertain. The CDR3 has 15 amino acids. V lost 3 bases, J lost 8 bases, and 6 bases stayed unmatched. The chain's CDR3 is CASSHSGRASYEQFF. Here the CDR3 DNA reads TGCGCCAGCAGTCATAGCGGGAGGGCCTCCTATGAGCAGTTCTTC.

J is TRBJ2-7 and V is TRBV7-2, with TRBD2 matching over 11 bases. This CDR3 has 18 amino acids. The ends lost 1 base at V and 2 bases at J; junction bases unmatched: 10. Germline V gene lookup returns CDR1 SGHTA and CDR2 FQGNSA. The CDR3 sequence: CASSLVALLAGAPYEQYF. CDR3 coding DNA: TGTGCCAGCAGCTTAGTGGCCCTACTAGCGGGAGCTCCCTACGAGCAGTACTTC.

This chain uses TRBV4-2 with TRBJ2-1, with 7 bases aligning to TRBD2. This CDR3 region has 17 residues. The trim removed 1 base at V and 7 bases at J, leaving 13 bases unmatched. Per the germline V gene, CDR1 is LGHNA and CDR2 is YNFKEQ. The CDR3 protein is CASSQGWASGKANEQFF. The CDR3, as DNA: TGTGCCAGCAGCCAAGGCTGGGCGAGCGGGAAGGCAAATGAGCAGTTCTTC.

This chain joins TRBV11-3 and TRBJ2-2; 9 bases align to TRBD1. Unmatched junction bases numbered 7, after V lost 1 base and J lost 4 bases. This CDR3 comprises 17 residues. Germline V gene data show CDR1 as SGHNT and CDR2 as YENEEA. The CDR3 spells CASSLVGDRVGTGELFF. CDR3 DNA: TGTGCCAGCAGCTTAGTAGGGGACAGGGTCGGCACCGGGGAGCTGTTTTTT.

The CDR3: CASSPQWRGLGRYTEAFF. The CDR3 region has the DNA TGTGCCAGCAGTCCACAATGGAGGGGCCTGGGTAGGTACACTGAAGCTTTCTTT. The chain recombines TRBV28 with TRBJ1-1; TRBD1 is a possible D gene (5 bases). This CDR3 has 18 amino acids. Germline V gives CDR1 MDHEN, CDR2 SYDVKM. The V gene lost 5 bases and the J gene lost 3 bases, with 25 bases spanning the gap.

V is TRBV7-8 and J is TRBJ1-5; 7 bases map to TRBD1. CDR1 and CDR2 (germline): SGHVS, FQNEAQ. V lost 5 bases and J lost 9; bases outside the gene matches: 10. The CDR3 contains 14 residues. CDR3 nucleotide sequence: TGTGCCAGCAGCCAAGGACAGGATCAAGGGCCCCAGCATTTT. Translated, it gives CASSQGQDQGPQHF.

The V call is TRBV5-1, the J call TRBJ2-7; 7 bases agree with TRBD2. In germline, CDR1 is SGHRS, CDR2 YFSETQ. CDR3 size: 14 residues. After removal of 4 bases from V and 4 bases from J, the junction contained 8 bases not matched to a gene. CDR3 DNA sequence: TGCGCCAGCAGCCGGGGAGGGAACGATTACGAGCAGTACTTC. Translating it yields CASSRGGNDYEQYF.

This chain joins TRBV19 and TRBJ2-7; D is perhaps TRBD1 or TRBD2 (5 bases each). V lost 4 bases, J lost 2 bases, and 18 bases lay in between. The length of the CDR3 is 16 residues. Looked up from germline, CDR1 is LNHDA and CDR2 is SQIVND (reference sequence). Written as DNA, the CDR3 is TGTGCCAGTAGTAGAGAGTCAGGGACCACTCCCTACGAGCAGTACTTC. Its protein product is CASSRESGTTPYEQYF.

This clone was counted once. The chain carries TRBV5-8 and TRBJ2-3; no definite D call. The germline V gene encodes CDR1 SGHTS and CDR2 YDEGEE. V was clipped by 2 bases and J by 5 bases, with 6 bases between them. The CDR3 is 12 residues long. CDR3 nucleotides: TGTGCCAGCAGCTTCCAAGGAGATACGCAGTATTTT. Translation gives CASSFQGDTQYF.